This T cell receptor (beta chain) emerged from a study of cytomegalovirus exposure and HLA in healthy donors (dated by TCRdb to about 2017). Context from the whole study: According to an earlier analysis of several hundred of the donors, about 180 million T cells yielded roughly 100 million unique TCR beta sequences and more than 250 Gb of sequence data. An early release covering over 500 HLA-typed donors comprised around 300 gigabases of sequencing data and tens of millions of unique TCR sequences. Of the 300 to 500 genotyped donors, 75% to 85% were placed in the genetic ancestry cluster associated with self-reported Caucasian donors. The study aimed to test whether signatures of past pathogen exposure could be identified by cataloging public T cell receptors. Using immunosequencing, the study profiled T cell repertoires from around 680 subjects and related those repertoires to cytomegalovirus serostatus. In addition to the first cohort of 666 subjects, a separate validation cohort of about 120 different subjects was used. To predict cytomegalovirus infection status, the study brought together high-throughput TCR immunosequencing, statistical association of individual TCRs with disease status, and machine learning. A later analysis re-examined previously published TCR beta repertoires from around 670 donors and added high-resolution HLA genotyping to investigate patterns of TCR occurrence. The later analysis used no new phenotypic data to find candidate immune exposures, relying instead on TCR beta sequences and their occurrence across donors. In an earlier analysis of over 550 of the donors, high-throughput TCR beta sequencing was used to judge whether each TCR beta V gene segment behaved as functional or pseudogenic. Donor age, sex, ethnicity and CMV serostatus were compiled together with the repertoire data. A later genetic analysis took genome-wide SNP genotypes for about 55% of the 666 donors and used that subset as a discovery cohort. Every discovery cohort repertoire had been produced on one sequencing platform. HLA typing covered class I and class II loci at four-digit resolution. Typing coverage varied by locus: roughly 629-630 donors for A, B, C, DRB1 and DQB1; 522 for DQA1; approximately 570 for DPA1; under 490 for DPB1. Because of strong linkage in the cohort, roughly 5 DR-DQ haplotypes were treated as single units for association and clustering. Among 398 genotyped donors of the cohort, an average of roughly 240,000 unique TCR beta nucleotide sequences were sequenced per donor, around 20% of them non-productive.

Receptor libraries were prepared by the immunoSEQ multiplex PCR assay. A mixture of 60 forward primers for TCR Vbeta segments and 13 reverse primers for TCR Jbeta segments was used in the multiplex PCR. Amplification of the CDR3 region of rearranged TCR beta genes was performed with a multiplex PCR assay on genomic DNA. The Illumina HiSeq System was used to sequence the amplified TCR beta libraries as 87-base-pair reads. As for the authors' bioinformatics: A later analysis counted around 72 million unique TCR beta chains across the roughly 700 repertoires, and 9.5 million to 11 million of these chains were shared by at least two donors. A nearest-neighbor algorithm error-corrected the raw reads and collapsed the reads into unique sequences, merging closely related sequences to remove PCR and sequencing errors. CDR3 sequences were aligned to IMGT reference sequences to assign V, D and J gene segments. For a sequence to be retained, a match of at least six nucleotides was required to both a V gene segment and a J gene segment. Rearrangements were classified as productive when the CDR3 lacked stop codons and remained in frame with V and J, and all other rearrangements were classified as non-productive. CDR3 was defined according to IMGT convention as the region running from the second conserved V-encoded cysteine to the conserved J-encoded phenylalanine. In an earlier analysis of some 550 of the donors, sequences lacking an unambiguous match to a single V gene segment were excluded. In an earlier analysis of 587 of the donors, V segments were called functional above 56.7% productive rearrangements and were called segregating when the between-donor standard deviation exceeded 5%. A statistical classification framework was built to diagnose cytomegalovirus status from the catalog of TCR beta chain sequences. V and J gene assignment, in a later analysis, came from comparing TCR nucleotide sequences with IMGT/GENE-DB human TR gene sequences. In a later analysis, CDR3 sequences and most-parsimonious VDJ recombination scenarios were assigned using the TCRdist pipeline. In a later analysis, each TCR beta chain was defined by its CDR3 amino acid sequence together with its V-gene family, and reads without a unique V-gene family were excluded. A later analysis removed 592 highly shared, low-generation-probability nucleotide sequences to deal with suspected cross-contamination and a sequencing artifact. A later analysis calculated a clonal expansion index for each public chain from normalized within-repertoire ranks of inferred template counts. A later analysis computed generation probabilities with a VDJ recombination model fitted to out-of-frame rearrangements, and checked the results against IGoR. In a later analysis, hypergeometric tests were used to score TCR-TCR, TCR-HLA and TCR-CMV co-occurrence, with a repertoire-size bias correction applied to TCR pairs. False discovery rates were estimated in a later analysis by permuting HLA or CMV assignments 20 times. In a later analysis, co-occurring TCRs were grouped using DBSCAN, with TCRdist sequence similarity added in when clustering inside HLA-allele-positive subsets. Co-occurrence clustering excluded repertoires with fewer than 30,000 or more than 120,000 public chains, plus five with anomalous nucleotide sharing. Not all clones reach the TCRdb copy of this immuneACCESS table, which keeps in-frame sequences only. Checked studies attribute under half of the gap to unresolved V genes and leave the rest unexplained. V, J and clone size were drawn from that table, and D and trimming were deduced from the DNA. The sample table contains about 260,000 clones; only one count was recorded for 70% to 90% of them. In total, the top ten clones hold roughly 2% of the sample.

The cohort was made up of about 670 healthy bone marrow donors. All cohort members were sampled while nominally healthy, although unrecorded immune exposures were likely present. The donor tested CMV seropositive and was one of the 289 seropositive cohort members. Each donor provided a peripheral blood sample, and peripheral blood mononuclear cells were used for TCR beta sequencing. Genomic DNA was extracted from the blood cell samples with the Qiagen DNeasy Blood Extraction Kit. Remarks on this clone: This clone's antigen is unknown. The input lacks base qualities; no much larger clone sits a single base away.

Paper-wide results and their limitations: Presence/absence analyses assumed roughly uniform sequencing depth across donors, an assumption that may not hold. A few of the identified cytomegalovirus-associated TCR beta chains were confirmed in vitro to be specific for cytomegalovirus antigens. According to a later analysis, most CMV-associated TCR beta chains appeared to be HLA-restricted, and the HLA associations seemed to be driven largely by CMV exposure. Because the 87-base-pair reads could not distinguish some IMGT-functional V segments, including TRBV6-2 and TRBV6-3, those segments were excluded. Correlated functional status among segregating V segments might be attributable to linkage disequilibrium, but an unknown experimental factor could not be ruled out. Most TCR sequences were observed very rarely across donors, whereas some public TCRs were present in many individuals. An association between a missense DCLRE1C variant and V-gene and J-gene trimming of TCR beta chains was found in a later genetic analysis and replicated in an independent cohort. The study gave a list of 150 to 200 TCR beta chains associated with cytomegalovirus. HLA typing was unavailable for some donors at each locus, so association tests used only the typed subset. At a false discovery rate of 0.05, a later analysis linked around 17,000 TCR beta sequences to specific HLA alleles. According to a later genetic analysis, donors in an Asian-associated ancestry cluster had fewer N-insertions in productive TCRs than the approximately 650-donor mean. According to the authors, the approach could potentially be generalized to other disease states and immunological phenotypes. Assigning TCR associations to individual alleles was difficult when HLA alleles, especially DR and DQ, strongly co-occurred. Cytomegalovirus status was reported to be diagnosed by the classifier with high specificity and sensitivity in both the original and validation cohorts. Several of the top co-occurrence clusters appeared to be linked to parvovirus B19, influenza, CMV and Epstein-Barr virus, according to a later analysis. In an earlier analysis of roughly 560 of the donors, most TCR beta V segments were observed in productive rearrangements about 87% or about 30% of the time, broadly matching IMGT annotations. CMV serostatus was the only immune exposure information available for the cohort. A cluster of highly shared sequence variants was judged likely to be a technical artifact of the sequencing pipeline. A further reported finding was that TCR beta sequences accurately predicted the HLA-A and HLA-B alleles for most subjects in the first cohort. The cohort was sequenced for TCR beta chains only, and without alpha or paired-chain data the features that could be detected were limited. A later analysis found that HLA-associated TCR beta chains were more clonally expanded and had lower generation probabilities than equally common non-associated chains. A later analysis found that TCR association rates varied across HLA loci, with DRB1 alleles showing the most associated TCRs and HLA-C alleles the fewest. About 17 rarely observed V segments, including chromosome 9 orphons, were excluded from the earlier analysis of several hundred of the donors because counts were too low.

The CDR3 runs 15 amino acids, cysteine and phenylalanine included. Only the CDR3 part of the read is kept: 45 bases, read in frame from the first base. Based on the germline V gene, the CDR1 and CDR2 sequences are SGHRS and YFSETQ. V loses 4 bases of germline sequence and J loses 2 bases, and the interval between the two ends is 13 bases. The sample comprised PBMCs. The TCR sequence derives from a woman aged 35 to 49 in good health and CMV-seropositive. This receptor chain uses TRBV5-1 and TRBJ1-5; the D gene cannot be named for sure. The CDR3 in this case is CASSLWSGGNQPQHF. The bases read TGCGCCAGCAGCCTGTGGTCCGGTGGCAATCAGCCCCAGCATTTT.